This TCR beta chain was recorded in a study of glioma-infiltrating T cells (dated by TCRdb to the mid-2010s). Broadly, across the study: Glioma tissue, non-neoplastic brain tissue and matched peripheral blood mononuclear cells were used as sources from which TCR alpha- and beta-chain repertoires were sequenced. To measure divergence between tissue and blood T-cell populations, each tissue-infiltrating repertoire was compared with the peripheral blood repertoire of the same patient. Three low-grade glioma patients, several primary glioblastoma patients, and three non-glioma patients who contributed non-neoplastic brain tissue made up the paired cohort. Overall results and qualifications from the work: VJ-independent divergence between tissue and blood was lower than expected in non-neoplastic patients but higher than expected in all gliomas, particularly low-grade gliomas. Very few CDR3 sequences were found to be shared between tissue and blood, and this scarcity was attributed to high CDR3 diversity and limited sampling. Group comparisons were based on small numbers of patients: three non-neoplastic, three low-grade glioma and 7 to 9 glioblastoma patients.

TCR alpha and beta CDR3 regions were amplified with the iRepertoire nested amplicon-rescue multiplex PCR (arm-PCR) platform from RNA. For one-step reverse transcription and amplification, about 90-400 ng of tissue mRNA or PBMC total RNA was used as input. After bead purification, a secondary multiplex PCR added Illumina adapters, and libraries were gel-purified between 200 and 400 bp. Internal 6-nucleotide barcodes were carried by the libraries and were used for demultiplexing. Sequencing of libraries was performed on an Illumina MiSeq with 2x220 or 2x250 nucleotide paired-end reads. In the original analysis: Paired reads were merged using FLASH 1.2.11 and aligned with BWA-MEM to the GRCh37 human genome, and TRA and TRB reads were then extracted. V and J assignment used an IMGT-derived reference of cassette sequences and CDR3 motifs that included pseudogenes. Reads were translated in three frames, and productive CDR3s were defined as those with a C...FGXG motif and no stop codons. Clonotypes were defined as unique combinations of V-J cassette pair and CDR3 amino acid sequence. Reads were filtered by Hamming distance, thresholded by each sample's sequence error rate in mapped regions. TCRdb handled the public reads itself, with Q25 trimming in fastp and clone calling in MiXCR, and kept productive beta chains. Here each entry gathers all rows of one CDR3 protein and keeps the most common genes and DNA. These V and J calls are TCRdb output, not the study's own analysis. The sample table lists about 140,000 distinct CDR3 sequences, approximately 40% of them with a count of one. The ten largest clones take up around a fifth of the sample.

On this clonotype itself: Its antigen target is currently unknown. It has no much larger one-base neighbor in the sample; base qualities were not kept.

The germline ends are 12 bases apart after V is trimmed by 4 bases and J by 5 bases. The germline V gene sets CDR1 to SNHLY and CDR2 to FYNNEI. The CDR3 has 13 amino acids, counting the end cysteine and phenylalanine. The only DNA kept is the CDR3, 39 bases in frame from the first base. Sequenced input: glioma tissue, nonneoplastic brain tissue, or PBMCs (not recorded which). The receptor comes from a human donor with low-grade glioma or glioblastoma, undergoing nonglioma brain surgery, or in good health (not recorded which). The chain is encoded by TRBV2 joined to TRBJ2-7, and TRBD1 may be the D gene, going by 5 matching bases. The CDR3 here reads CASSVLQADEQYF. The DNA is TGTGCCAGCAGTGTCTTACAGGCGGACGAGCAGTACTTC.